These 26 T cell receptor beta chains were all obtained from the same sample, sequenced in a study of Ad26.COV2.S vaccination and SARS-CoV-2 variants. The method was immunoSEQ multiplex PCR; TCRdb's version includes in-frame clones alone and lacks a portion of them. The data show 440,000 or so clones, with approximately 90% seen just once and roughly 1.7% held by the top ten. The treatment is: some 20 received Ad26.COV2.S at low or high dose, single or two shots; 5 received placebo; per-sample allocation not given. On day 63 after the first injection, vaccine and placebo recipients gave samples. The sample in question was peripheral blood, obtained in a trial of Ad26.COV2.S vaccine versus placebo. All receptors derive from a person aged 18 to 59 who received the Ad26.COV2.S COVID-19 vaccine or a placebo.

This clone came up many times. The chain recombines TRBV7-2 with TRBJ1-1; TRBD1 might be the D (6 bases). Germline CDR1 and CDR2: SGHTA and FQGNSA. The CDR3 runs to 15 residues. V was trimmed by 2 bases and J by 5 bases, leaving 15 bases between them. The CDR3, as DNA: TGTGCCAGCAGCTTAACAATAACAGGGAGGACTGAAGCTTTCTTT. Translating gives CASSLTITGRTEAFF.

This clone was seen only once. The chain recombines TRBV7-9 with TRBJ2-1; D is unresolved. The CDR3 loop spans 14 amino acids. Germline CDR1 is SEHNR and CDR2 is FQNEAQ (reference sequence). Between the trimmed V and J ends, which lost 1 base and 0 bases, there was a span of 4 bases. The CDR3 nucleotides read TGTGCCAGCAGCTTAGTCGCCTCCTACAATGAGCAGTTCTTC. Its protein is CASSLVASYNEQFF.

This chain uses TRBV3-1 (or the pseudogene TRBV3-2) with TRBJ2-1; D unresolved. CDR1 and CDR2 from the germline V gene are LGHDT and YNNKEL (reference sequence). CDR3 length equals 13 residues. Deletions cut 0 bases from V and 12 bases from J, with 12 bases between. Here the CDR3 reads CASSQDPTGRQFF. The CDR3 nucleotides read TGTGCCAGCAGCCAAGATCCAACTGGTCGGCAGTTCTTC.

CDR3 in DNA: TGCGCCAGCAGCCAAGAATTATCTAGCGGGAGATCCTACGAGCAGTACTTC. Translating it yields CASSQELSSGRSYEQYF. V and J are TRBV4-3 and TRBJ2-7; 10 bases fit TRBD2. J was trimmed by 1 base and V by 0 bases; bases with no gene match: 6. The CDR3 is 17 amino acids. Germline lookup yields CDR1 LGHNA and CDR2 YSLEER.

In its sample, this clone was seen once. J is TRBJ1-5 and V is TRBV6-5; D is perhaps TRBD1 (6 bases). The germline V gene encodes CDR1 MNHEY and CDR2 SVGAGI. The CDR3 is made up of 13 amino acids. V was pared by 5 bases and J by 6 bases, with 11 bases between. CDR3 protein: CASSPQGGQPQHF. DNA for the CDR3: TGTGCCAGCAGTCCACAGGGCGGTCAGCCCCAGCATTTT.

This chain uses TRBV4-1 with TRBJ1-4; TRBD1 is a possible D gene (5 bases). V was trimmed by 0 bases and J by 5 bases, leaving 13 bases between them. The CDR3 loop spans 16 amino acids. The germline V gene encodes CDR1 MGHRA and CDR2 YSYEKL. CDR3 in DNA: TGCGCCAGCAGCCAAGATCTCGACAGTCTGAATGAAAAACTGTTTTTT. Its translation is CASSQDLDSLNEKLFF.

The J gene is TRBJ1-6, the V gene TRBV11-2; the D is unclear. V was trimmed by 0 bases and J by 0 bases, leaving 6 bases between them. Germline V gives CDR1 SGHAT, CDR2 FQNNGV. The length of the CDR3 is 16 residues. The CDR3 nucleotides are TGTGCCAGCAGCTTAGATCGAAGCTCCTATAATTCACCCCTCCACTTT. Translating it yields CASSLDRSSYNSPLHF.

The gene calls are TRBV4-3 and TRBJ2-7, with D hard to call. Trimming cost V 1 base and J 2 bases, with 9 bases left between them. The CDR3 has 14 amino acids. The germline V gene has CDR1 LGHNA and CDR2 YSLEER. For the CDR3, the DNA is TGCGCCAGCAGCCAAGTGGCAGGCCCCTACGAGCAGTACTTC. It translates to CASSQVAGPYEQYF.

V and J are TRBV4-1 and TRBJ2-1, with 7 bases identical to TRBD1. Losses at the gene ends were 2 bases for V and 8 bases for J; bases not matched to a gene: 12. This CDR3 has 16 amino acids. Germline-derived CDR1 and CDR2 are MGHRA and YSYEKL. CDR3 nucleotide sequence: TGCGCCAGCAGCCAACCGTCCTCCGACAGGGCCCATGAGCAGTTCTTC. As protein: CASSQPSSDRAHEQFF.

The chain couples TRBV6-2 or TRBV6-3 to TRBJ1-5; possibly TRBD1 for D (5 bases). The CDR3 has 15 residues. Germline CDR1 is MNHEY and CDR2 is SVGEGT. Trimming took off 0 bases at V and 4 bases at J, with 10 bases between the two ends. CDR3: CASSYSTDFNQPQHF. CDR3 sequence (DNA): TGTGCCAGCAGTTACTCGACAGATTTTAATCAGCCCCAGCATTTT.

The J gene is TRBJ1-6, the V gene TRBV4-3; 7 bases agree with TRBD1. The CDR3 spans 18 residues. Germline CDR1 is LGHNA and CDR2 is YSLEER. Trimming cost V 0 bases and J 0 bases; bases outside gene matches: 5. The CDR3 nucleotides read TGCGCCAGCAGCCAAGATGGGGACAGTAGCTCCTATAATTCACCCCTCCACTTT. It translates to CASSQDGDSSSYNSPLHF.

CDR3 residues: CASSLIGEGAYEQYF. The DNA for the CDR3 is TGTGCCAGCAGCCTCATAGGGGAGGGGGCATACGAGCAGTACTTC. V gene TRBV5-4 combines with J gene TRBJ2-7, with D possibly called TRBD1 or TRBD2 (7 bases each). The V end was cut by 4 bases, the J end by 4 bases, with 18 bases between. In germline, CDR1 is SGHNT, CDR2 YYREEE (reference sequence). CDR3 length: 15 amino acids.

The chain employs TRBV6-6 and TRBJ2-7, with D perhaps TRBD1 or TRBD2 (5 bases each). Trimming pared 0 bases from V and 0 bases from J, leaving 12 bases between. The germline V gene encodes CDR1 MNHNY and CDR2 SVGAGI (reference sequence). The CDR3 sequence is 16 residues long. CDR3 protein: CASSYSRGVTSYEQYF. The CDR3 bases are TGTGCCAGCAGTTACTCGAGAGGGGTAACCTCCTACGAGCAGTACTTC.

The chain couples TRBV27 to TRBJ1-4, with 11 bases aligning to TRBD1. With 3 bases clipped from V and 6 bases from J, the junction kept 0 bases outside the gene matches. CDR1 and CDR2 (germline): MNHEY, SMNVEV (reference sequence). CDR3 length equals 14 residues. In DNA form, the CDR3 reads TGTGCCAGCAGTTTGGACAGGGGGCATGAAAAACTGTTTTTT. Its protein is CASSLDRGHEKLFF.

The V gene is TRBV9, the J gene TRBJ1-2; 12 bases fit TRBD1. V lost 3 bases and J lost 4; bases outside the gene matches: 7. Germline V lookup: CDR1 SGDLS, CDR2 YYNGEE. This CDR3 contains 16 residues. The CDR3 loop reads CASSEPGTGGVYGYTF. The CDR3 DNA sequence: TGTGCCAGCAGCGAGCCCGGGACAGGGGGCGTCTATGGCTACACCTTC.

The chain uses TRBV7-9 and TRBJ2-1; perhaps TRBD1 as D (6 bases). The CDR3 runs 12 residues. Germline assignment: CDR1 SEHNR and CDR2 FQNEAQ (reference sequence). V was shortened by 1 base and J by 15 bases, with 13 bases between the two germline ends. CDR3 region: CASSLGGGDRFF. DNA of the CDR3: TGTGCCAGCAGCTTAGGAGGGGGAGATAGGTTCTTC.

The rearrangement uses TRBV30 and TRBJ1-2; D not resolved. Germline V gene sequence: CDR1 GTSNPN, CDR2 SVGIG (reference sequence). The V and J ends lost 5 bases and 6 bases respectively, with 16 bases between them. The CDR3 extends over 13 amino acids. The CDR3 is CAWWREQENGYTF. In DNA, the CDR3 is TGTGCCTGGTGGAGGGAGCAAGAAAATGGCTACACCTTC.

This chain links TRBV5-1 with TRBJ1-2; 8 bases are a match to TRBD1. CDR3 length equals 14 residues. V lost 0 bases and J lost 4; bases outside the gene matches: 2. Germline loops: CDR1 SGHRS, CDR2 YFSETQ. In nucleotides, the CDR3 is TGCGCCAGCAGCTTGGGACAGGGGATCTATGGCTACACCTTC. It encodes CASSLGQGIYGYTF.

The chain combines TRBV10-3 with TRBJ1-4, with D unclear. Trimming cost V 6 bases and J 2 bases, with 10 bases left between them. The CDR3 spans 14 residues. Germline-derived CDR1 and CDR2 are ENHRY and SYGVKD. As DNA, the CDR3 is TGTGCCATCAGAGGGAAAGGGACTAATGAAAAACTGTTTTTT. Protein sequence: CAIRGKGTNEKLFF.

CDR3 nucleotides: TGTGCCTGGAGTGTGGGGAACTTCAATGAGCAGTTCTTC. Amino acids: CAWSVGNFNEQFF. The chain employs TRBV30 and TRBJ2-1; D call uncertain. The length of the CDR3 is 13 residues. V shed 0 bases and J shed 6 bases, with 9 bases lying between them. CDR1 and CDR2 (germline): GTSNPN, SVGIG (reference sequence). The variable domain in full, with the rest retrieved from reference TRBV30 and TRBJ2-1, is SQTIHQWPATLVQPVGSPLSLECTVEGTSNPNLYWYRQAAGRGLQLLFYSVGIGQISSEVPQNLSASRPQDRQFILSSKKLLLSDSGFYLCAWSVGNFNEQFFGPGTRLTVL.

The genes are TRBV30 and TRBJ2-1; the match to TRBD2 covers 9 bases. This CDR3 region has 15 residues. Germline V gives CDR1 GTSNPN, CDR2 SVGIG (reference sequence). The V segment lost 0 bases and the J segment 7 bases; nucleotides outside the gene matches: 7. The CDR3 loop is CAWSVGGGASNEQFF. CDR3 in DNA: TGTGCCTGGAGTGTTGGCGGGGGGGCATCGAATGAGCAGTTCTTC.

This rearrangement joins TRBV19 to TRBJ1-2; no clear D gene. The length of the CDR3 is 13 residues. Germline lookup yields CDR1 LNHDA and CDR2 SQIVND (reference sequence). Trimming shortened V by 1 base and J by 4 bases, and 7 bases separated the two germline ends. The CDR3: CASSIAVFYGYTF. DNA for the CDR3: TGTGCCAGTAGTATAGCAGTTTTCTATGGCTACACCTTC.

The rearrangement uses TRBV19 and TRBJ2-2; D is unresolved. The germline gives CDR1 LNHDA, CDR2 SQIVND (reference sequence). CDR3 size: 15 residues. V lost 9 bases and J 1 base, leaving 15 bases between the germline ends. CDR3 in amino acids: CASRIGRVNTGELFF. The CDR3 DNA sequence: TGTGCCAGCCGAATTGGACGGGTGAACACCGGGGAGCTGTTTTTT.

The genes are TRBV7-6 and TRBJ2-7; 7 bases line up with TRBD1. The V gene end was trimmed by 2 bases and the J gene end by 4 bases; junction bases not matched to a gene: 8. The V gene's germline CDR1 is SGHVS and CDR2 FNYEAQ. This CDR3 comprises 15 residues. The CDR3 region is CASSLRLGQPYEQYF. For the CDR3, the DNA is TGTGCCAGCAGCTTACGTTTGGGACAGCCATACGAGCAGTACTTC.

In the case of this clone: This CDR3 is also generated by other DNA sequences in the sample. The chain combines TRBV2 with TRBJ1-5, with a tentative D call TRBD1 (6 bases). The V gene lost 4 bases and the J gene lost 2 bases, with 21 bases spanning the gap. The CDR3 is 18 amino acids. CDR1 and CDR2 from the germline V gene are SNHLY and FYNNEI. The CDR3: CASSAILEGEGGNQPQHF. CDR3 nucleotides: TGTGCCAGCAGTGCTATTCTGGAGGGGGAGGGGGGCAATCAGCCCCAGCATTTT.

The chain is built from TRBV19 and TRBJ2-2; 11 bases agree with TRBD2. CDR1 LNHDA and CDR2 SQIVND come from the germline V gene (reference sequence). J was trimmed by 7 bases and V by 3 bases; bases with no gene match: 7. This CDR3 region has 16 residues. The CDR3 here is CASSIIAGGPSGELFF. In DNA, the CDR3 is TGTGCCAGTAGTATCATAGCGGGGGGGCCTAGCGGGGAGCTGTTTTTT. The full variable domain, rest sourced from reference TRBV19 and TRBJ2-2, is DGGITQSPKYLFRKEGQNVTLSCEQNLNHDAMYWYRQDPGQGLRLIYYSQIVNDFQKGDIAEGYSVSREKKESFPLTVTSAQKNPTAFYLCASSIIAGGPSGELFFGEGSRLTVL.